This T cell receptor (beta chain) is drawn from a study of cytomegalovirus exposure and HLA in healthy donors. The CDR3 consists of 14 residues. V dropped 3 bases and J dropped 4; count of bases not matched to a gene: 5. Germline loops: CDR1 SGHNT, CDR2 YYREEE (reference sequence). Only in-frame clones appear in the TCRdb table, and some are missing; sequencing was by immunoSEQ multiplex PCR. The table shows 150,000 to 200,000 clones, with 80% to 90% occurring only once. This receptor was taken from a woman in her twenties or thirties in good health and CMV-seronegative. The chain links TRBV5-4 to TRBJ2-5, with TRBD1 matching 8 bases. Sequencing was performed on PBMCs. As DNA, the CDR3 is TGTGCCAGCAGCTGGGCAGGGGGCCGAGAGACCCAGTACTTC. This codes for CASSWAGGRETQYF.